This is a list of T cell receptor beta chains from one sample in a study of blood T cell repertoires in COVID-19. Generated by immunoSEQ multiplex PCR, the TCRdb table keeps only in-frame clones and is missing some. The sample includes around 140,000 clones, around 90% of them seen just once. The sequenced sample consisted of peripheral blood. The source of these receptors is a woman in her sixties or seventies with acute or convalescent COVID-19. CDR3s include the opening cysteine and the closing phenylalanine or tryptophan. D genes are given only for firm matches. Clone size appears in some rows only: once, few, many, or a class for an expanded clone.

J,size,V,D,CDR3,DNA
TRBJ2-1,NA,TRBV6-5,TRBD1,CASCIQGYNEQFF,TGTGCCAGCTGTATACAGGGGTACAATGAGCAGTTCTTC
TRBJ1-6,NA,TRBV7-2,NA,CASSLAETANSPLHF,TGTGCCAGCAGCTTAGCAGAGACAGCCAATTCACCCCTCCACTTT
TRBJ1-2,NA,TRBV5-6,NA,CASSLASAYGYTF,TGTGCCAGCAGCTTGGCGAGCGCCTATGGCTACACCTTC
TRBJ2-2,once,TRBV6-5,NA,CASRIQGSTGELFF,TGTGCCAGCAGGATACAGGGTTCCACCGGGGAGCTGTTTTTT
TRBJ1-4,few,TRBV27,NA,CASSLLWRGTNEKLFF,TGTGCCAGCAGTTTATTGTGGCGCGGGACTAATGAAAAACTGTTTTTT
TRBJ1-4,NA,TRBV9,NA,CASSVGQENEKLFF,TGTGCCAGCAGCGTGGGGCAGGAGAACGAAAAACTGTTTTTT
TRBJ2-1,few,TRBV3-1/TRBV3-2,TRBD2,CASSLQIAGGPYNEQFF,TGTGCCAGCAGCCTCCAAATAGCGGGGGGGCCATACAATGAGCAGTTCTTC
TRBJ1-2,NA,TRBV9,NA,CASSGISRASYTF,TGTGCCAGCAGCGGGATATCCAGGGCCAGCTACACCTTC
TRBJ1-5,NA,TRBV6-6,NA,CASSYSGAGQPQHF,TGTGCCAGCAGTTACTCGGGGGCAGGCCAGCCCCAGCATTTT
TRBJ2-6,NA,TRBV11-1,NA,CASTRGLGANVLTF,TGTGCCAGCACCCGGGGTCTGGGGGCCAACGTCCTGACTTTC
TRBJ2-7,once,TRBV6-2/TRBV6-3,NA,CASSGAGIPSYEQYF,TGTGCCAGCAGTGGCGCAGGAATTCCCTCCTACGAGCAGTACTTC
TRBJ2-7,few,TRBV5-4,TRBD2,CASSASGTKNYF,TGTGCCAGCAGCGCGTCCGGGACTAAGAATTACTTC
TRBJ2-1,NA,TRBV28,NA,CASSLTTTEQFF,TGTGCCAGCAGTTTAACAACAACTGAGCAGTTCTTC
TRBJ2-4,NA,TRBV7-2,NA,CASSFGGSSVQNIQYF,TGTGCCAGCAGCTTTGGGGGGAGCTCAGTGCAAAACATTCAGTACTTC
TRBJ1-2,NA,TRBV29-1,TRBD1,CSVATGGAGGYTF,TGCAGCGTTGCCACAGGGGGCGCGGGGGGCTACACCTTC
TRBJ2-1,NA,TRBV7-2,NA,CASSLESGLSWNEQFF,TGTGCCAGCAGCTTAGAAAGCGGGCTGTCCTGGAATGAGCAGTTCTTC
TRBJ1-2,NA,TRBV6-5,NA,CASSYLSVNSNYGYTF,TGTGCCAGCAGTTACTTGTCCGTGAACTCAAACTATGGCTACACCTTC
TRBJ2-2,NA,TRBV7-2,NA,CASSLFRGGGNTGELFF,TGTGCCAGCAGCTTATTTAGGGGAGGCGGAAACACCGGGGAGCTGTTTTTT
TRBJ2-7,NA,TRBV6-5,TRBD1,CASNPGQGYEQYF,TGTGCCAGCAACCCGGGACAGGGCTACGAGCAGTACTTC
TRBJ1-2,NA,TRBV7-2,TRBD1,CASSIPGQSFYGYTF,TGTGCCAGCAGCATTCCGGGACAGTCCTTCTATGGCTACACCTTC
TRBJ2-5,NA,TRBV5-1,TRBD1,CASSLVTGGEETQYF,TGCGCCAGCAGCTTGGTGACAGGGGGAGAAGAGACCCAGTACTTC
TRBJ1-5,NA,TRBV28,NA,CASSQLAGGGYNQPQHF,TGTGCCAGCAGCCAATTGGCGGGAGGGGGTTACAATCAGCCCCAGCATTTT
TRBJ1-5,NA,TRBV29-1,NA,CSVSGQSNQPQHF,TGCAGCGTCTCGGGACAAAGCAATCAGCCCCAGCATTTT
TRBJ2-5,NA,TRBV3-1/TRBV3-2,TRBD1,CASSRQGALQETQYF,TGTGCCAGCAGCCGGCAGGGGGCCTTGCAAGAGACCCAGTACTTC
TRBJ1-3,NA,TRBV5-6,NA,CASSLGGVQNTIYF,TGTGCCAGCAGCTTGGGCGGAGTCCAAAACACCATATATTTT
TRBJ1-4,NA,TRBV20-1,NA,CSLSGHEKLFF,TGCAGCCTCTCAGGGCATGAAAAACTGTTTTTT
TRBJ1-2,NA,TRBV5-4,TRBD1,CASSTGGQGVNYGYTF,TGTGCCAGCAGCACCGGAGGACAGGGAGTTAACTATGGCTACACCTTC
TRBJ2-7,once,TRBV7-8,TRBD2,CASSPRRLALSYEQYF,TGTGCCAGCAGCCCGAGGCGACTAGCCCTATCCTACGAGCAGTACTTC
TRBJ1-2,NA,TRBV12-3/TRBV12-4,TRBD1,CASSRGQGNGYTF,TGTGCCAGCAGCCGGGGACAGGGGAACGGCTACACCTTC
TRBJ1-6,once,TRBV25-1,TRBD1,CASSELAGTGGSSPLHF,TGTGCCAGCAGTGAGTTGGCCGGGACAGGGGGTAGTTCACCCCTCCACTTT
TRBJ1-4,NA,TRBV6-5,TRBD1,CASSSRQGAGEKLFF,TGTGCCAGCAGTTCCCGACAGGGGGCAGGAGAAAAACTGTTTTTT
TRBJ2-7,NA,TRBV10-1,TRBD2,CASFPGGVYEQYF,TGCGCCAGCTTCCCTGGGGGGGTCTACGAGCAGTACTTC
TRBJ2-1,NA,TRBV10-3,TRBD1,CAIRGTGGVLYNEQFF,TGTGCCATCAGGGGGACAGGGGGTGTCCTTTACAATGAGCAGTTCTTC
TRBJ2-2,NA,TRBV7-3,NA,CASSFTLRRGGNTGELFF,TGTGCCAGCAGCTTCACCCTCCGGCGGGGCGGGAACACCGGGGAGCTGTTTTTT
TRBJ2-6,NA,TRBV5-4,NA,CASSPRAVSGANVLTF,TGTGCCAGCAGCCCGCGGGCAGTCTCTGGGGCCAACGTCCTGACTTTC
TRBJ1-4,once,TRBV7-2,NA,CASSPQKATNEKLFF,TGTGCCAGCAGTCCTCAGAAAGCAACTAATGAAAAACTGTTTTTT
TRBJ1-3,NA,TRBV18,TRBD1,CASSPFIGTVSGNTIYF,TGTGCCAGCTCACCATTCATCGGGACAGTTTCTGGAAACACCATATATTTT
TRBJ2-7,NA,TRBV9,NA,CASSQGGGYEQYF,TGTGCCAGCTCTCAGGGAGGGGGCTACGAGCAGTACTTC
TRBJ1-1,NA,TRBV24-1,TRBD1,CATPRRGRLSRTEAFF,TGTGCCACCCCACGGAGGGGGCGATTAAGCCGCACTGAAGCTTTCTTT
TRBJ1-5,NA,TRBV27,NA,CASSLGGEAPQHF,TGTGCCAGCAGTTTGGGGGGGGAGGCTCCCCAGCATTTT
TRBJ1-1,NA,TRBV3-1/TRBV3-2,TRBD1,CASSPPPRGPTEAFF,TGTGCCAGCAGCCCACCACCGAGGGGGCCCACTGAAGCTTTCTTT
TRBJ1-1,NA,TRBV18,NA,CASSQRAGDTEAFF,TGTGCCAGCTCACAACGGGCAGGGGACACTGAAGCTTTCTTT
TRBJ2-1,once,TRBV30,TRBD2,CAYLAGGDNEQFF,TGTGCCTACCTAGCGGGGGGGGACAATGAGCAGTTCTTC
TRBJ2-3,NA,TRBV15,NA,CATSRDGQPPYTQYF,TGTGCCACCAGCAGAGATGGCCAACCTCCGTATACGCAGTATTTT
TRBJ2-5,NA,TRBV6-5,NA,CARGNGETQYF,TGTGCCAGGGGTAACGGGGAGACCCAGTACTTC
TRBJ1-2,once,TRBV7-2,TRBD1,CASGRQGSYGYTF,TGTGCCAGCGGACGACAGGGATCTTATGGCTACACCTTC
TRBJ2-1,NA,TRBV7-9,NA,CASRSEYNEQFF,TGTGCCAGCAGGAGCGAGTACAATGAGCAGTTCTTC
TRBJ2-7,few,TRBV18,TRBD1,CASSPGLSGQAYEQYF,TGTGCCAGCTCACCCGGCCTCTCGGGACAGGCATACGAGCAGTACTTC
TRBJ2-7,NA,TRBV10-2,TRBD1,CASSRGTGNYEQYF,TGCGCCAGCTCGCGAGGGACAGGGAATTACGAGCAGTACTTC
TRBJ1-2,NA,TRBV28,NA,CASRHREITF,TGTGCCAGCAGGCACAGGGAGATCACCTTC
TRBJ2-1,NA,TRBV19,NA,CASSISAGAHNEQFF,TGTGCCAGTAGCATATCCGCGGGCGCTCACAATGAGCAGTTCTTC
TRBJ1-1,NA,TRBV7-2,NA,CASSLGHSNTEAFF,TGTGCCAGCAGCCTGGGACATTCGAACACTGAAGCTTTCTTT
TRBJ2-1,NA,TRBV7-2,TRBD2,CASSILAGGFAYNEQFF,TGTGCCAGCAGTATCCTAGCGGGGGGGTTTGCGTACAATGAGCAGTTCTTC
TRBJ1-1,NA,TRBV30,NA,CAWRGRANTEAFF,TGTGCCTGGAGGGGCAGGGCGAACACTGAAGCTTTCTTT
TRBJ1-2,NA,TRBV2,TRBD1,CASRQGSEGYTF,TGTGCCAGCAGACAGGGGTCGGAGGGCTACACCTTC
TRBJ2-3,NA,TRBV6-5,NA,CASSYSGLLNTDTQYF,TGTGCCAGCAGTTACTCGGGACTTCTAAACACAGATACGCAGTATTTT
TRBJ1-1,once,TRBV3-1/TRBV3-2,NA,CASSQGGSNTEAFF,TGTGCCAGCAGCCAAGGGGGCAGTAACACTGAAGCTTTCTTT
TRBJ1-1,NA,TRBV28,TRBD1,CASAGQGRPEAFF,TGTGCCAGTGCGGGACAGGGGAGGCCTGAAGCTTTCTTT
TRBJ1-5,NA,TRBV7-2,TRBD1,CASNRGVGQPQHF,TGTGCCAGCAACAGGGGCGTCGGTCAGCCCCAGCATTTT